The rows below give T cell receptor beta chains drawn from one sample of a study of blood T cell repertoires in COVID-19. The protocol was immunoSEQ multiplex PCR, while the TCRdb copy is restricted to in-frame clones and leaves out a portion. The sample lists about 240,000 clones, 75% to 90% occurring once. Sequencing was done on a sample of PBMCs or T cells enriched from blood (not recorded which). All receptors derive from a woman aged 25-40 years who had recovered from COVID-19. CDR3s include the opening cysteine and the closing phenylalanine or tryptophan. Fields, in order: clone size, V gene, D gene, J gene, CDR3 protein, CDR3 DNA. A D gene is named only where the DNA matches it firmly. Not all rows give a size; the values are once, few, many and, for expanded clones, a class.

once	TRBV6-5	.	TRBJ1-2	CASTDARVTTYGYTF	TGTGCCAGCACCGACGCCAGGGTAACAACCTATGGCTACACCTTC
.	TRBV9	TRBD2	TRBJ2-5	CASSDGGRKETQYF	TGTGCCAGCAGCGATGGCGGGAGGAAGGAGACCCAGTACTTC
.	TRBV19	TRBD1	TRBJ1-2	CASSSGQDSSGYTF	TGTGCCAGTAGTTCGGGACAGGATAGCTCTGGCTACACCTTC
few	TRBV9	.	TRBJ1-1	CASSVVGAGITEAFF	TGTGCCAGCAGCGTAGTAGGGGCGGGAATCACTGAAGCTTTCTTT
.	TRBV7-9	.	TRBJ2-1	CASRPMGGKGPNEQFF	TGTGCCAGCAGGCCCATGGGCGGGAAGGGTCCCAATGAGCAGTTCTTC
once	TRBV5-1	TRBD1	TRBJ2-7	CASRGGQGAVREQYF	TGCGCCAGCAGGGGTGGACAGGGGGCAGTTCGCGAGCAGTACTTC
.	TRBV6-6	TRBD2	TRBJ2-3	CASSLRAPGLAGEGTQYF	TGTGCCAGCAGTCTGCGAGCGCCGGGACTAGCGGGAGAGGGTACGCAGTATTTT
.	TRBV2	TRBD1	TRBJ1-2	CASEQRSTGGEAGYTF	TGTGCCAGCGAGCAACGCTCCACAGGGGGCGAGGCTGGCTACACCTTC
.	TRBV5-4	TRBD1	TRBJ2-2	CASSTWTGGIGELFF	TGTGCCAGCAGCACATGGACAGGGGGCATCGGGGAGCTGTTTTTT
.	TRBV6-5	.	TRBJ1-1	CASSWQGQANTEAFF	TGTGCCAGCAGTTGGCAGGGGCAGGCGAACACTGAAGCTTTCTTT
few	TRBV4-3	.	TRBJ2-1	CASSQETPGNEQFF	TGCGCCAGCAGCCAAGAGACTCCCGGCAATGAGCAGTTCTTC
few	TRBV18	.	TRBJ1-6	CASSKDWSSYNSPLHF	TGTGCCAGCTCGAAGGACTGGAGCTCCTATAATTCACCCCTCCACTTT
.	TRBV28	.	TRBJ1-1	CAINEEGRDTEAFF	TGTGCCATCAACGAGGAGGGCCGGGACACTGAAGCTTTCTTT
.	TRBV19	.	TRBJ1-2	CASPDSGGYTF	TGTGCCAGTCCGGACTCGGGCGGCTACACCTTC
.	TRBV18	TRBD2	TRBJ2-3	CASSPTGTSGTVSTDTQYF	TGTGCCAGCTCACCAACCGGGACTAGCGGGACCGTTAGCACAGATACGCAGTATTTT
.	TRBV28	TRBD1	TRBJ1-1	CASSSFWTGGNTEAFF	TGTGCCAGCAGTTCGTTCTGGACAGGGGGGAACACTGAAGCTTTCTTT
.	TRBV30	TRBD1	TRBJ2-5	CAWRGDRGYSQYF	TGTGCCTGGAGAGGGGACAGGGGATATTCCCAGTACTTC
.	TRBV3-1/TRBV3-2	.	TRBJ2-7	CASSRNYYEQYF	TGTGCCAGCAGCCGAAACTACTACGAGCAGTACTTC
.	TRBV9	TRBD1	TRBJ2-7	CASSVSGQGLYEQYF	TGTGCCAGCAGCGTCTCGGGACAGGGGCTCTACGAGCAGTACTTC
.	TRBV14	TRBD2	TRBJ2-1	CASSQVTSGSSDEQFF	TGTGCCAGCAGCCAAGTAACTAGCGGGAGTTCAGATGAGCAGTTCTTC
.	TRBV19	.	TRBJ1-5	CASTPTGRDISNQPQHF	TGTGCCAGTACCCCTACTGGGAGAGACATTAGCAATCAGCCCCAGCATTTT
.	TRBV7-8	TRBD2	TRBJ2-5	CASSLDVGGQETQYF	TGTGCCAGCAGCTTAGACGTGGGAGGGCAAGAGACCCAGTACTTC
.	TRBV4-1	.	TRBJ1-4	CASSQARIRGGWEKLFF	TGCGCCAGCAGCCAAGCCCGAATAAGGGGAGGATGGGAAAAACTGTTTTTT
.	TRBV6-6	.	TRBJ2-1	CASSYRNEQFF	TGTGCCAGCAGTTACCGGAATGAGCAGTTCTTC
once	TRBV7-2	.	TRBJ1-4	CASSLYATNEKLFF	TGTGCCAGCAGTCTCTATGCAACTAATGAAAAACTGTTTTTT
once	TRBV30	.	TRBJ1-5	CAANYYSNQPQHF	TGTGCCGCCAACTATTATAGCAATCAGCCCCAGCATTTT
.	TRBV7-2	TRBD1	TRBJ2-7	CASSLELDRDEQYF	TGTGCCAGCAGCTTAGAACTGGACAGGGACGAGCAGTACTTC
.	TRBV30	.	TRBJ1-1	CAWSVGALNTEAFF	TGTGCCTGGAGTGTAGGGGCACTGAACACTGAAGCTTTCTTT
.	TRBV7-9	.	TRBJ1-2	CASSRLQGTNANYGYTF	TGTGCCAGCAGCCGACTGCAGGGAACGAACGCTAACTATGGCTACACCTTC
.	TRBV24-1	.	TRBJ2-7	CATSGSGLSSYEQYF	TGTGCCACCAGTGGAAGCGGGCTGAGCTCCTACGAGCAGTACTTC
.	TRBV29-1	.	TRBJ2-7	CSVDLEEQYF	TGCAGCGTTGACCTGGAGGAGCAGTACTTC
.	TRBV2	TRBD2	TRBJ2-1	CASREERLAGVLNEQFF	TGTGCCAGCAGAGAAGAGCGCCTAGCGGGAGTTTTGAATGAGCAGTTCTTC
.	TRBV27	TRBD2	TRBJ2-1	CASSAGGPYNEQFF	TGTGCCAGCAGTGCGGGAGGGCCATACAATGAGCAGTTCTTC
.	TRBV3-1/TRBV3-2	TRBD1	TRBJ1-2	CASSQKDRESGYTF	TGTGCCAGCAGCCAAAAAGACAGGGAGAGTGGCTACACCTTC
.	TRBV19	TRBD2	TRBJ2-2	CASSPGLAGRPVKLFF	TGTGCCAGTAGTCCCGGACTAGCGGGACGCCCTGTGAAGCTGTTTTTT
.	TRBV9	.	TRBJ2-6	CASSVVTGRGANVLTF	TGTGCCAGCAGCGTAGTCACCGGTCGAGGGGCCAACGTCCTGACTTTC